Below are 9 T cell receptor beta chains sequenced from a single sample in a study of T-cell reconstitution after alpha-beta-depleted transplantation in children. TCRbeta library preparation incorporated unique molecular identifiers. MiXCR was run by TCRdb on the PCR reads, yielding one entry per CDR3 protein. The data contain 700,000 to 950,000 distinct CDR3 sequences, about 15% of them singletons. The sequenced sample was PBMCs, mostly from graft donor cells, obtained 360 days after TCRalphabeta/CD19-depleted stem cell transplant. The receptor source for this set is a male patient under 18 who had a stem cell transplant for acute lymphoblastic leukemia, so the T cells may come from the graft donor.

This sequence joins TRBV29-1 and TRBJ2-7; 12 bases are a match to TRBD2. The CDR3 loop spans 14 amino acids. The V segment lost 1 base and the J segment 4 bases; nucleotides outside the gene matches: 2. Germline loops: CDR1 SQVTM, CDR2 ANQGSEA. The CDR3: CSVEGTSGIYEQYF. CDR3 nucleotide sequence: TGCAGCGTTGAAGGGACTAGCGGGATTTACGAGCAGTACTTC.

The chain uses TRBV5-1 and TRBJ2-2; the D gene is possibly TRBD2 (6 bases). The CDR3 has 14 amino acids. Trimming cost V 5 bases and J 6 bases, with 14 bases left between them. Germline CDR1 is SGHRS and CDR2 is YFSETQ. CDR3 protein: CASSSVGSAGELFF. For the CDR3, the DNA is TGCGCCAGCAGTTCGGTCGGGAGCGCCGGGGAGCTGTTTTTT.

The chain carries TRBV19 and TRBJ2-4; D not resolved. Trimming left V 3 bases short and J 6 bases short, with 12 bases between. CDR3 size: 14 residues. The germline CDR1 and CDR2 sequences are LNHDA and SQIVND (reference sequence). CDR3 region: CASSIEGPINIQYF. CDR3 nucleotides: TGTGCCAGTAGTATTGAAGGCCCCATAAACATTCAGTACTTC.

This clonotype has only a few counts. This sequence joins TRBV5-1 and TRBJ1-1; 7 nucleotides align to TRBD1. This CDR3 spans 18 amino acids. V dropped 2 bases and J dropped 6; count of bases not matched to a gene: 19. Germline V gene lookup returns CDR1 SGHRS and CDR2 YFSETQ. The CDR3 bases are TGCGCCAGCAGCTTCGCCAGACTCGGGAGGGGGCGCGGGGCTGAAGCTTTCTTT. Its translation is CASSFARLGRGRGAEAFF.

This clonotype was seen more than once but under ten times. This rearrangement joins TRBV4-2 to TRBJ2-1; 10 bases agree with TRBD2. The V gene end was trimmed by 2 bases and the J gene end by 4 bases; junction bases not matched to a gene: 8. Germline V gene sequence: CDR1 LGHNA, CDR2 YNFKEQ. The CDR3 is made up of 17 amino acids. The CDR3 bases are TGTGCCAGCAGCCAATTTACCGGGACTAGCGTTTACAATGAGCAGTTCTTC. Translation: CASSQFTGTSVYNEQFF.

This chain links TRBV5-1 with TRBJ2-7; 9 positions agree with TRBD1. Germline CDR1 and CDR2: SGHRS and YFSETQ. There are 18 residues in the CDR3. V trimming: 2 bases; J trimming: 0 bases; junction bases outside the gene matches: 12. For the CDR3, the DNA is TGCGCCAGCAGCTTTCGGGACAGGGTAGGTGGGAGCTCCTACGAGCAGTACTTC. It yields the protein CASSFRDRVGGSSYEQYF.

V usage is TRBV12-3 or TRBV12-4 and J usage is TRBJ2-7; a weak D match, TRBD2 (6 bases). CDR3 size: 13 residues. Trimming shortened V by 6 bases and J by 1 base, and 10 bases separated the two germline ends. Here the CDR3 reads CASRRDWSYEQYF. Written as DNA, the CDR3 is TGTGCCAGCAGACGGGACTGGTCCTACGAGCAGTACTTC.

V gene TRBV12-3 or TRBV12-4 combines with J gene TRBJ2-2; 7 bases are shared with TRBD1. The CDR3 extends over 15 amino acids. Trimming removed 2 bases from V and 6 bases from J; junction bases left unmatched: 6. CDR3 amino acids: CASSLWDSPAGELFF. In DNA, the CDR3 is TGTGCCAGCAGTTTATGGGACAGCCCCGCCGGGGAGCTGTTTTTT.

This clonotype was seen a handful of times. The chain is built from TRBV7-3 and TRBJ2-7; no definite D call. With 0 bases removed from V and 2 bases from J, the gap between germline ends came to 17 bases. This CDR3 region has 17 residues. Germline CDR1 is SGHTA and CDR2 is FQGTGA. The CDR3 bases are TGTGCCAGCAGCTTAACGGTAGATCAGGACCCTCCCTACGAGCAGTACTTC. This gives the protein CASSLTVDQDPPYEQYF.